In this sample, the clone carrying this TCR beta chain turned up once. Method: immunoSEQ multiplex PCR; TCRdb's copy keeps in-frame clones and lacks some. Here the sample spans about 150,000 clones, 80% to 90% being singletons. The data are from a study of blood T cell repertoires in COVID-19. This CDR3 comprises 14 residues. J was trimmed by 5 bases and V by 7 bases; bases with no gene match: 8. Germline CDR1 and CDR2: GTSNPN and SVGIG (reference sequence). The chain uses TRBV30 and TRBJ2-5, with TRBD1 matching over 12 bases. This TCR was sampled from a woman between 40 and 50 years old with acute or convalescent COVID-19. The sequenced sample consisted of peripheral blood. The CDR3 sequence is CALHRDRGHETQYF. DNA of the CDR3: TGTGCCTTACACCGGGACAGGGGGCACGAGACCCAGTACTTC. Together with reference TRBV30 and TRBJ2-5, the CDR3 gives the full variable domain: SQTIHQWPATLVQPVGSPLSLECTVEGTSNPNLYWYRQAAGRGLQLLFYSVGIGQISSEVPQNLSASRPQDRQFILSSKKLLLSDSGFYLCALHRDRGHETQYFGPGTRLLVL.